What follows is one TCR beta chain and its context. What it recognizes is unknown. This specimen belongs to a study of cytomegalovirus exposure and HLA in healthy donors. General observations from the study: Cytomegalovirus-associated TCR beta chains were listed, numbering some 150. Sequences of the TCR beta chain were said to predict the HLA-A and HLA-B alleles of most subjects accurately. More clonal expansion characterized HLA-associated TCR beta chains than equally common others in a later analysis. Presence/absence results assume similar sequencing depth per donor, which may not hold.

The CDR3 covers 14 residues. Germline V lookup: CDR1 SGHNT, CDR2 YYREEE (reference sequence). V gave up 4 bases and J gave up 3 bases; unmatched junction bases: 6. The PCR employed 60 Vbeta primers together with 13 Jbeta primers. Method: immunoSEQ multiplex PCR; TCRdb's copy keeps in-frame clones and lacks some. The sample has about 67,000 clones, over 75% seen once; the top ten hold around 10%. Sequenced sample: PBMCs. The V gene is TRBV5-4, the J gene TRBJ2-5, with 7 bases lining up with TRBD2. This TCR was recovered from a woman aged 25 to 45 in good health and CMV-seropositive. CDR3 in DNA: TGTGCCAGCAGCCGGATAACTAGCGAAGAGACCCAGTACTTC. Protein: CASSRITSEETQYF.